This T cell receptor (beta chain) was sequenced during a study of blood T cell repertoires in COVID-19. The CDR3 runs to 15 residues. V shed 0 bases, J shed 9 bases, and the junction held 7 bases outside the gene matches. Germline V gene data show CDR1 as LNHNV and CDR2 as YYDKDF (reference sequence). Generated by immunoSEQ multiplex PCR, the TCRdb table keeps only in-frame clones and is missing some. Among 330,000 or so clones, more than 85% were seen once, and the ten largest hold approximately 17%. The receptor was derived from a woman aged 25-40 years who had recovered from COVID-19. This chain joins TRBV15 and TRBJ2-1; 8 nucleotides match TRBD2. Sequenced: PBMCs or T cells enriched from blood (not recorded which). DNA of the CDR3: TGTGCCACCAGCAGAGATTCGGGCGGGAGGTTTGAGCAGTTCTTC. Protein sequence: CATSRDSGGRFEQFF. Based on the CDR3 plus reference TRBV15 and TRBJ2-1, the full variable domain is DAMVIQNPRYQVTQFGKPVTLSCSQTLNHNVMYWYQQKSSQAPKLLFHYYDKDFNNEADTPDNFQSRRPNTSFCFLDIRSPGLGDTAMYLCATSRDSGGRFEQFFGPGTRLTVL.